This record covers a single T cell receptor beta chain. The data derive from a study of blood T cell repertoires in COVID-19. Study-level background: T cells, B-cell-depleted T cells, or PBMCs supplied cDNA or gDNA.

Per the original data handling: It was from reference gene primer amplification that nucleated cell counts were estimated. TCRdb's copy holds only in-frame clones and misses some; the assay was immunoSEQ multiplex PCR. The V and J calls and clone size come from that table; D and trimming were worked out from the DNA. This table holds around 70,000 clones, 70% to 80% found once. The length of the CDR3 is 15 residues. Germline V gene sequence: CDR1 WNHNN, CDR2 SYGVQD (reference sequence). The ends lost 3 bases at V and 5 bases at J; junction bases unmatched: 5. The receptor comes from a human donor in a cohort sampled during active COVID-19. The sequenced sample consisted of peripheral blood. This chain uses TRBV10-1 with TRBJ1-5; TRBD1 agrees at 9 bases. The CDR3 DNA is TGCGCCAGCAGTGAAATTGGGACAGGGTATCAGCCCCAGCATTTT. Its protein is CASSEIGTGYQPQHF.